This T cell receptor beta chain originates from a study of T cell clonality in common variable immunodeficiency. Study-wide points: Reportedly, TCR beta sequences from common variable immunodeficiency showed fewer deletions and N-nucleotide insertions.

Produced via immunoSEQ multiplex PCR; TCRdb's table is partial and in-frame only. The data show 50,000 to 60,000 clones, with none appearing a single time. This clone was picked up many times. As yet, its antigen is unknown. Sequencing ends 3 residues short of the CDR3 end; the germline J gene provides the rest. The junction had 6 bases not matched to a gene; V was cut back by 1 base and J by 0 bases. CDR3 size: 17 residues. The germline V gene encodes CDR1 SGHTA and CDR2 FQGTGA. Sequencing used peripheral blood mononuclear cells. This sequence was found in a person between 18 and 69 years old in good health. This rearrangement joins TRBV7-3 to TRBJ2-1; 7 bases line up with TRBD1. The chain's CDR3 is CASSLSRQGDSYNEQFF. CDR3 bases read: TGTGCCAGCAGCTTAAGTCGTCAGGGGGACTCCTACAATGAG.